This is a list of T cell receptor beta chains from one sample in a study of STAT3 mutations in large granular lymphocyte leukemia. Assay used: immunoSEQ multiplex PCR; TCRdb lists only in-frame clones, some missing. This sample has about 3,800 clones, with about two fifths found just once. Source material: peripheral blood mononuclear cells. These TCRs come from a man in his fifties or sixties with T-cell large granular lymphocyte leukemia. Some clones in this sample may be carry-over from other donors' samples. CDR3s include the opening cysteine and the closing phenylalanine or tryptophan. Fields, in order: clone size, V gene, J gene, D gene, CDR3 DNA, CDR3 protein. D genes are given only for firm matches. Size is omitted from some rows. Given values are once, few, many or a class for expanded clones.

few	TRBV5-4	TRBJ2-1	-	TGTGCCAGCAGCTTGGCTTTGCGGGGTGATGACAATGAGCAGTTCTTC	CASSLALRGDDNEQFF
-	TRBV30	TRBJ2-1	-	TGTGCCTGGAGTTTAGGATGGAAGTCCTACAATGAGCAGTTCTTC	CAWSLGWKSYNEQFF
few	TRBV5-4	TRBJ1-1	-	TGTGCCAGCAGCCCAACTCAGAACACTGAAGCTTTCTTT	CASSPTQNTEAFF
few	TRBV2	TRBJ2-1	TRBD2	TGTGCCAGCATTGGACTAGCGGGCAATGAGCAGTTCTTC	CASIGLAGNEQFF
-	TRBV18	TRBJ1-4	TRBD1	TGTGCCAGCTCACCGGGACAGGGGGATGAAAAACTGTTTTTT	CASSPGQGDEKLFF
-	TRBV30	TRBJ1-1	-	TGTGCCTGGAGCAGTCAGTACAACACTGAAGCTTTCTTT	CAWSSQYNTEAFF
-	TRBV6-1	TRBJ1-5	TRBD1	TGTGCCAGTACCCGGGACAGAAATCAGCCCCAGCATTTT	CASTRDRNQPQHF
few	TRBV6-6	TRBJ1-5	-	TGTGCCAGCAGCCCCATAGGACCTAGCAATCAGCCCCAGCATTTT	CASSPIGPSNQPQHF
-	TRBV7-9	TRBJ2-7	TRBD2	TGTGCCAGCAGCGCGGAAGACCGCGGGGGGGCCAGCACCTACGAGCAGTACTTC	CASSAEDRGGASTYEQYF
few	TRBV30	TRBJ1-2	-	TGTGCCTGGAGTGAGGCAGCCTATGGCTACACCTTC	CAWSEAAYGYTF
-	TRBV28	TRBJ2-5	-	TGTGCCAGCACTTCCGGGGGCTGGCGCCAAGAGACCCAGTACTTC	CASTSGGWRQETQYF
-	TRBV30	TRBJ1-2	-	TGTGCCTGGGAGGACACCTTTCACTATGGCTACACCTTC	CAWEDTFHYGYTF
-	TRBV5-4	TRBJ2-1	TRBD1	TGTGCCAGCAGTAGACAGGGACCCTCCTACAATGAGCAGTTCTTC	CASSRQGPSYNEQFF
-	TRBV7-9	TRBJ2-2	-	TGTGCCATCAGGACAGCCAGCGGGGAGCTGTTTTTT	CAIRTASGELFF
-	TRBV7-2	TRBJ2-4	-	TGTGCCAGCAGCTTAGCCGGGCCAAACATTCAGTACTTC	CASSLAGPNIQYF
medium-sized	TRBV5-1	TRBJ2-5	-	TGCGCCAGCGGCCCCTTCAAGAGGACCACCCAGTACTTC	CASGPFKRTTQYF
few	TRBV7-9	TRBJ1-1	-	TGTGCCAGCAGCTCATCAGGATTAAACCCGATTTCACGCTTCTTT	CASSSSGLNPISRFF
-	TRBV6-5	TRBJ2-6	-	TGTGCCGCAGGGGGGGGCACTGGGGCCAACGTCCTGACTTTC	CAAGGGTGANVLTF
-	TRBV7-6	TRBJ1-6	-	TGTGCCAGCAGCTTAACGGACAAGCTATTTTCACCCCTCCACTTT	CASSLTDKLFSPLHF
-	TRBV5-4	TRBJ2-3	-	TGTGCCAGCAGCTTGGGTCTAGACGGGGGCACAGATACGCAGTATTTT	CASSLGLDGGTDTQYF
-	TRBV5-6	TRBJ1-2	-	TGTGCCAGCAGCCTCGAGTCAGGCGTTTATGGCTACACCTTC	CASSLESGVYGYTF
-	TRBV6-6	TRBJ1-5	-	TGTGCCAGCAGTTACCCAGAGGGCCGTCAGCCCCAGCATTTT	CASSYPEGRQPQHF
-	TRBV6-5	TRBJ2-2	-	TGTGCCAGCAGAGAGAACACCGGGGAGCTGTTTTTT	CASRENTGELFF
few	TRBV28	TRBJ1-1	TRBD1	TGTGCCAGCAGTCTCTCGACAGGGCTGAACACTGAAGCTTTCTTT	CASSLSTGLNTEAFF
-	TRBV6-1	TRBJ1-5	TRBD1	TGTGCCAGCACTCAGACAGGGGATCAGCCCCAGCATTTT	CASTQTGDQPQHF
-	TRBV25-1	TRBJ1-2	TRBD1	TGTGCCAGCCACCAAGGGAGGGGACAGGGGTCGAAAAATGGCTACACCTTC	CASHQGRGQGSKNGYTF
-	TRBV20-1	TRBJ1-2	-	TGCAGTGCTTTGGGGGGAGGCTACACCTTC	CSALGGGYTF
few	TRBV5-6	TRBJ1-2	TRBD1	TGTGCCAGCAGCCTGGACCGGACAGGGGGTTTCTATGGCTACACCTTC	CASSLDRTGGFYGYTF
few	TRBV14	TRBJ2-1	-	TGTGCCAGCAGCCTACTTGGGGACTACAATGAGCAGTTCTTC	CASSLLGDYNEQFF
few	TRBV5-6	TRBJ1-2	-	TGTGCCAGCAGCTACAGGTTTGGCTACACCTTC	CASSYRFGYTF
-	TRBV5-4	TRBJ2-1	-	TGTGCCAGCAGCACCGGGACACTTTACAATGAGCAGTTCTTC	CASSTGTLYNEQFF
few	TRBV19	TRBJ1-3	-	TGTGCCACCCGGACAGACTCTGGAAACACCATATATTTT	CATRTDSGNTIYF
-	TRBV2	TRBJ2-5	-	TGTGCCAGCAGTGACGGGAGAGGGACCCAGTACTTC	CASSDGRGTQYF
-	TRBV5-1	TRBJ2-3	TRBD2	TGCGCCAGCAGCTTAAGCGGGGCTAGCACAGATACGCAGTATTTT	CASSLSGASTDTQYF
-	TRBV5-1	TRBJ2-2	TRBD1	TGCGCCAGCAGCCCGGGACAGCTCACCGGGGAGCTGTTTTTT	CASSPGQLTGELFF
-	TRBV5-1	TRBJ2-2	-	TGCGCCAGCAGCCGGGAGGGGGCCGGGACCGGGGAGCTGTTTTTT	CASSREGAGTGELFF
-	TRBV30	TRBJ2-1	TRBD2	TGTGCCTGGAGGGGACTAGCGGAGCAGTTCTTC	CAWRGLAEQFF
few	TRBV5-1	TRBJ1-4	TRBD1	TGCGCCAGCAGCTCTGAAGGGGGCACGAGACTGTTTTTT	CASSSEGGTRLFF
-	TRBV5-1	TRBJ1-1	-	TGCGCCAGCAGCCTCGTTTTTGGGGGAACTGAAGCTTTCTTT	CASSLVFGGTEAFF